The 30 T cell receptor beta chains below all came from one sample that was sequenced in a study of radiotherapy plus CTLA-4 blockade in lung cancer. Using immunoSEQ multiplex PCR, the repertoire was profiled, and TCRdb retains in-frame clones only, with some absent. The sample lists approximately 40,000 clones, 86% occurring once. Source: peripheral blood, taken from a patient treated with radiotherapy plus ipilimumab. The receptors come from a human donor with non-small cell lung cancer whose response to radiotherapy plus ipilimumab could not be evaluated.

This rearrangement joins TRBV6-5 to TRBJ2-1; a weak D match, TRBD1 (5 bases). Per germline, CDR1 MNHEY and CDR2 SVGAGI. V was cut by 6 bases and J by 6 bases, with 9 bases left in between. This CDR3 spans 12 amino acids. CDR3 nucleotide sequence: TGTGCCAGCAGCACAGGTTCCAATGAGCAGTTCTTC. It encodes CASSTGSNEQFF.

CDR3 sequence (DNA): TGCAGCGTTCCTGGGGGGGACGAGCAGTACTTC. Translation gives CSVPGGDEQYF. The genes are TRBV29-1 and TRBJ2-7, with 7 positions matching TRBD2. The CDR3 contains 11 residues. The germline gives CDR1 SQVTM, CDR2 ANQGSEA. J gave up 5 bases and V 5 bases, and 3 bases lay outside the gene matches.

V is TRBV5-8 and J is TRBJ2-7; D is undetermined. Trimming pared 4 bases from V and 4 bases from J, leaving 9 bases between. The CDR3 spans 12 residues. The germline CDR1 and CDR2 sequences are SGHTS and YDEGEE. Here the CDR3 reads CASSPQWYEQYF. In DNA, the CDR3 is TGTGCCAGCAGCCCTCAGTGGTACGAGCAGTACTTC.

The chain carries TRBV6-4 and TRBJ2-7; 7 positions match TRBD1. The length of the CDR3 is 12 residues. Germline values: CDR1 MRHNA, CDR2 SNTAGT. J gave up 9 bases and V 3 bases, and 5 bases lay outside the gene matches. CDR3 region: CASSETGVVQYF. CDR3 in DNA: TGTGCCAGCAGTGAAACAGGGGTTGTGCAGTACTTC.

The chain has TRBV4-1 and TRBJ2-1, with 8 nucleotides matching TRBD1. Germline CDR1 and CDR2: MGHRA and YSYEKL. This CDR3 has 17 residues. V shed 1 base, J shed 0 bases, and the junction held 5 bases outside the gene matches. CDR3 sequence reads: CASSQGQGASSYNEQFF. For the CDR3, the DNA is TGCGCCAGCAGCCAAGGGCAGGGGGCGAGCTCCTACAATGAGCAGTTCTTC.

The chain employs TRBV5-1 and TRBJ2-7; maybe TRBD2 (6 bases). Trimming cost V 0 bases and J 4 bases, with 11 bases left between them. Per germline, CDR1 SGHRS and CDR2 YFSETQ. This CDR3 region has 14 residues. The CDR3 protein is CASSLGLGGYEQYF. CDR3 in DNA: TGCGCCAGCAGCTTGGGACTGGGGGGATACGAGCAGTACTTC. The full variable domain, its missing parts supplied by reference TRBV5-1 and TRBJ2-7, is KAGVTQTPRYLIKTRGQQVTLSCSPISGHRSVSWYQQTPGQGLQFLFEYFSETQRNKGNFPGRFSGRQFSNSRSEMNVSTLELGDSALYLCASSLGLGGYEQYFGPGTRLTVT.

The CDR3 DNA sequence: TGTGCCAGCAGTCCGGGCGGGGACAGGGTCCAGCCCCAGCATTTT. As protein: CASSPGGDRVQPQHF. The chain is built from TRBV5-4 and TRBJ1-5; 9 bases map to TRBD1. Germline trimming cut 5 bases from V and 7 bases from J; bases unmatched to any gene: 10. Germline CDR1 and CDR2: SGHNT and YYREEE (reference sequence). The CDR3 covers 15 residues.

The chain is built from TRBV5-4 and TRBJ2-1, with TRBD1 matching over 10 bases. In germline, CDR1 is SGHNT, CDR2 YYREEE (reference sequence). The CDR3 has 16 residues. V lost 3 bases to trimming and J lost 0 bases; unmatched junction nucleotides: 3. CDR3 bases: TGTGCCAGCAGCTACGGGACAGGGGCCTCCTACAATGAGCAGTTCTTC. It encodes CASSYGTGASYNEQFF.

This chain links TRBV10-2 with TRBJ2-1, with D possibly being TRBD1 (6 bases). Per the germline V gene, CDR1 is WSHSY and CDR2 is SAAADI. The CDR3 consists of 13 residues. With 4 bases removed from V and 5 bases from J, the gap between germline ends came to 9 bases. The CDR3 protein is CASSVRTDNEQFF. As DNA, the CDR3 is TGCGCCAGCAGTGTTAGGACAGACAATGAGCAGTTCTTC.

This rearrangement joins TRBV28 to TRBJ2-7, with D perhaps TRBD1 (7 bases). Trimming took off 5 bases at V and 7 bases at J, with 18 bases between the two ends. CDR3 length equals 14 residues. The germline V gene encodes CDR1 MDHEN and CDR2 SYDVKM. The CDR3 bases are TGTGCCAGCAGTCGGGGGAAGGGGGCGCGGGAGCAGTACTTC. It specifies CASSRGKGAREQYF. Complete variable domain (other parts from reference TRBV28 and TRBJ2-7): DVKVTQSSRYLVKRTGEKVFLECVQDMDHENMFWYRQDPGLGLRLIYFSYDVKMKEKGDIPEGYSVSREKKERFSLILESASTNQTSMYLCASSRGKGAREQYFGPGTRLTVT.

The chain joins TRBV29-1 to TRBJ2-2; 10 bases line up with TRBD1. The CDR3 covers 14 residues. Per the germline V gene, CDR1 is SQVTM and CDR2 is ANQGSEA. Unmatched junction bases numbered 8, after V lost 7 bases and J lost 6 bases. The chain's CDR3 is CSASGTGVAGELFF. Written as DNA, the CDR3 is TGCAGCGCCTCCGGGACAGGGGTCGCCGGGGAGCTGTTTTTT.

The chain couples TRBV7-9 to TRBJ1-1; D unclear. The CDR3 is 13 amino acids. Between the trimmed V and J ends, which lost 0 bases and 6 bases, there was a span of 8 bases. From germline, CDR1 is SEHNR and CDR2 FQNEAQ (reference sequence). DNA of the CDR3: TGTGCCAGCAGCTTAGCTTCGGGGTCTGAAGCTTTCTTT. Its translation: CASSLASGSEAFF.

CDR3 bases: TGTGCCAGCTCACCACCGGGGACTAGCGGGATTCTCTACAATGAGCAGTTCTTC. Residues: CASSPPGTSGILYNEQFF. The chain employs TRBV18 and TRBJ2-1, with 13 bases that match TRBD2. CDR3 size: 18 residues. Germline CDR1 is KGHSH and CDR2 is LQKENI. Losses at the gene ends were 0 bases for V and 3 bases for J; bases not matched to a gene: 5.

V is TRBV18 and J is TRBJ1-1; 7 bases match TRBD1. With V trimmed by 7 bases and J by 1 base, 9 bases remained unmatched. There are 15 residues in the CDR3. Per the germline V gene, CDR1 is KGHSH and CDR2 is LQKENI. The CDR3 DNA follows: TGTGCCAGCTTAGGGGGCGCAGGGCAGAACACTGAAGCTTTCTTT. It encodes CASLGGAGQNTEAFF. The whole variable domain, filled in from reference TRBV18 and TRBJ1-1, reads NAGVMQNPRHLVRRRGQEARLRCSPMKGHSHVYWYRQLPEEGLKFMVYLQKENIIDESGMPKERFSAEFPKEGPSILRIQQVVRGDSAAYFCASLGGAGQNTEAFFGQGTRLTVV.

The chain links TRBV6-6 to TRBJ2-7; no definite D call. This CDR3 region has 16 residues. V was trimmed by 5 bases and J by 0 bases, leaving 17 bases between them. Germline values: CDR1 MNHNY, CDR2 SVGAGI (reference sequence). The CDR3 region is CASSAPETVGSYEQYF. The CDR3, as DNA: TGTGCCAGCAGTGCCCCTGAGACTGTTGGCTCCTACGAGCAGTACTTC.

V usage is TRBV7-9 and J usage is TRBJ2-7; TRBD2 aligns across 8 bases. J was trimmed by 6 bases and V by 1 base; bases with no gene match: 8. The CDR3 length is 15 residues. Germline V gene lookup returns CDR1 SEHNR and CDR2 FQNEAQ (reference sequence). This CDR3 reads CASSLVTGGPGEQYF. CDR3 sequence (DNA): TGTGCCAGCAGCTTAGTCACGGGAGGGCCTGGCGAGCAGTACTTC.

The CDR3 DNA sequence: TGTGCCAGCAGCTTCTTCCCCGGTGAGCCCCAGCATTTT. This gives the protein CASSFFPGEPQHF. This rearrangement joins TRBV5-4 to TRBJ1-5; D is unresolved. Germline loops: CDR1 SGHNT, CDR2 YYREEE (reference sequence). Between the trimmed V and J ends, which lost 2 bases and 8 bases, there was a span of 11 bases. This CDR3 is 13 amino acids long.

The genes are TRBV5-4 and TRBJ1-2; D gene ambiguous. Trimming took 4 bases from V and 5 from J, leaving 15 bases between them. The CDR3 is 14 amino acids. In germline, CDR1 is SGHNT, CDR2 YYREEE (reference sequence). CDR3 nucleotide sequence: TGTGCCAGCAGCCTCACCGGGTCGGTATATGGCTACACCTTC. It codes for CASSLTGSVYGYTF.

This chain connects TRBV2 to TRBJ1-1, with 10 bases that match TRBD1. The CDR3 extends over 15 amino acids. The V segment lost 1 base and the J segment 3 bases; nucleotides outside the gene matches: 2. Germline V gene lookup returns CDR1 SNHLY and CDR2 FYNNEI. The CDR3, as DNA: TGTGCCAGCAGTGAAGGACAGGGGGCTTACACTGAAGCTTTCTTT. It yields the protein CASSEGQGAYTEAFF.

J is TRBJ2-1 and V is TRBV13; a weak D match, TRBD1 (5 bases). Trimming shortened V by 5 bases and J by 5 bases, and 13 bases separated the two germline ends. Looked up from germline, CDR1 is PRHDT and CDR2 is FYEKMQ (reference sequence). CDR3 size: 14 residues. The CDR3 DNA reads as TGTGCCAGCAGCCGGAATTGGGGCAACAATGAGCAGTTCTTC. It codes for CASSRNWGNNEQFF.

The chain combines TRBV7-8 with TRBJ1-1, with TRBD1 identical over 7 bases. Germline-derived CDR1 and CDR2 are SGHVS and FQNEAQ. V was clipped by 3 bases and J by 0 bases; unmatched bases: 1. The CDR3 contains 14 residues. The CDR3 sequence is CASSFGQVNTEAFF. DNA for the CDR3: TGTGCCAGCAGCTTTGGACAGGTGAACACTGAAGCTTTCTTT.

V gene TRBV15 combines with J gene TRBJ1-1; D might be TRBD1 (6 bases). The CDR3 contains 15 residues. Germline V gene data show CDR1 as LNHNV and CDR2 as YYDKDF (reference sequence). V dropped 0 bases and J dropped 1 base, with 9 bases sitting between them. DNA for the CDR3: TGTGCCACCAGCAGAGAGACAGGAGCGAACACTGAAGCTTTCTTT. Amino acids: CATSRETGANTEAFF. Complete variable domain (other parts from reference TRBV15 and TRBJ1-1): DAMVIQNPRYQVTQFGKPVTLSCSQTLNHNVMYWYQQKSSQAPKLLFHYYDKDFNNEADTPDNFQSRRPNTSFCFLDIRSPGLGDTAMYLCATSRETGANTEAFFGQGTRLTVV.

The V call is TRBV9, the J call TRBJ2-5; TRBD2 agrees at 13 bases. The ends lost 3 bases at V and 4 bases at J; junction bases unmatched: 0. This CDR3 region has 14 residues. Germline V CDR1 and CDR2: SGDLS, YYNGEE. CDR3 in amino acids: CASSGTSGRETQYF. The DNA of the CDR3 is TGTGCCAGCAGCGGGACTAGCGGGAGAGAGACCCAGTACTTC.

V gene TRBV19 combines with J gene TRBJ2-7; 8 positions match TRBD1. The V segment lost 6 bases and the J segment 1 base; nucleotides outside the gene matches: 8. The germline V gene encodes CDR1 LNHDA and CDR2 SQIVND (reference sequence). CDR3 length: 15 amino acids. CDR3 sequence: CASSLGTGLSYEQYF. The CDR3 bases are TGTGCCAGTAGCCTCGGGACAGGTCTTTCCTACGAGCAGTACTTC.

The J gene is TRBJ2-7, the V gene TRBV18; tentatively, D is TRBD2 (5 bases). Germline-derived CDR1 and CDR2 are KGHSH and LQKENI. The ends were cut back, 6 bases at V and 4 bases at J, with 13 bases in the middle. This CDR3 contains 13 residues. The CDR3 region has the DNA TGTGCCAGCTCCCTACTACAGCGGTACGAGCAGTACTTC. Amino acids: CASSLLQRYEQYF. The entire variable domain, with the rest obtained from reference TRBV18 and TRBJ2-7, is as follows: NAGVMQNPRHLVRRRGQEARLRCSPMKGHSHVYWYRQLPEEGLKFMVYLQKENIIDESGMPKERFSAEFPKEGPSILRIQQVVRGDSAAYFCASSLLQRYEQYFGPGTRLTVT.

The table lists this clone with a few counts. One end of the junction does not line up with germline, which may come from a read error. The J gene is TRBJ2-7, the V gene TRBV7-2, with 12 bases identical to TRBD2. The CDR3 spans 16 residues. Germline CDR1 and CDR2: SGHTA and FQGNSA. This chain's CDR3 is CASSLLRLAGVTPIDF. The CDR3 DNA reads as TGTGCCAGCAGCTTACTTCGACTAGCGGGAGTTACGCCCATAGACTTC.

The chain recombines TRBV4-2 with TRBJ1-2; D may be TRBD1 (6 bases). Germline lookup yields CDR1 LGHNA and CDR2 YNFKEQ. The V end was cut by 0 bases, the J end by 6 bases, with 17 bases between. The CDR3 consists of 16 residues. The CDR3: CASSQDLVGAGDGYTF. CDR3 bases: TGTGCCAGCAGCCAAGATCTGGTGGGGGCGGGGGATGGCTACACCTTC.

CDR3 protein: CASSLQGAYEQYF. DNA for the CDR3: TGTGCCAGCAGCTTACAGGGAGCCTACGAGCAGTACTTC. The V and J genes are TRBV5-4 and TRBJ2-7, with D maybe TRBD1 (6 bases). The CDR3 totals 13 residues. Germline CDR1 is SGHNT and CDR2 is YYREEE (reference sequence). The V and J ends lost 2 bases and 2 bases respectively, with 8 bases between them. The whole variable domain, remainder taken from reference TRBV5-4 and TRBJ2-7, is ETGVTQSPTHLIKTRGQQVTLRCSSQSGHNTVSWYQQALGQGPQFIFQYYREEENGRGNFPPRFSGLQFPNYSSELNVNALELDDSALYLCASSLQGAYEQYFGPGTRLTVT.

This clone was detected once. The genes are TRBV6-4 and TRBJ1-1; 9 bases are a match to TRBD1. Trimming took 2 bases from V and 6 from J; bases not matched to a gene: 16. CDR1 and CDR2 from the germline V gene are MRHNA and SNTAGT. The length of the CDR3 is 18 residues. The CDR3: CASSDGGAGTGTIAEAFF. Written as DNA, the CDR3 is TGTGCCAGCAGTGACGGTGGGGCCGGGACAGGGACCATCGCTGAAGCTTTCTTT.

The chain employs TRBV27 and TRBJ2-7; D is uncertain. V gave up 3 bases and J gave up 0 bases, with 6 bases separating them. This CDR3 contains 13 residues. Germline V gives CDR1 MNHEY, CDR2 SMNVEV (reference sequence). The CDR3 region has the DNA TGTGCCAGCAGTTTGCAGATCTCCTACGAGCAGTACTTC. Protein product: CASSLQISYEQYF.